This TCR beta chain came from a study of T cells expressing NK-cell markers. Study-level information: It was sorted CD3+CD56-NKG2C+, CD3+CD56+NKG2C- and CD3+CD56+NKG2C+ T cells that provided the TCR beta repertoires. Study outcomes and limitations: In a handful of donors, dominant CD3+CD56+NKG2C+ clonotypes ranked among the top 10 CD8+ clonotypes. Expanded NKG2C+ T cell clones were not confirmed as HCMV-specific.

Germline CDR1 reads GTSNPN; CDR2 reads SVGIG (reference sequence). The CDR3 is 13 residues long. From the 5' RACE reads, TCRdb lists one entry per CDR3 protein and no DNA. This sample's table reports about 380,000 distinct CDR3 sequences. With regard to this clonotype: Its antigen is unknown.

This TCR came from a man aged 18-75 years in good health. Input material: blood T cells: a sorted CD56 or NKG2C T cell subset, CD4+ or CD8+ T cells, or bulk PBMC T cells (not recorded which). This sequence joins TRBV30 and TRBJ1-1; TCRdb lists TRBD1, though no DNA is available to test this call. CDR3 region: CACRSIGDAKAFF.